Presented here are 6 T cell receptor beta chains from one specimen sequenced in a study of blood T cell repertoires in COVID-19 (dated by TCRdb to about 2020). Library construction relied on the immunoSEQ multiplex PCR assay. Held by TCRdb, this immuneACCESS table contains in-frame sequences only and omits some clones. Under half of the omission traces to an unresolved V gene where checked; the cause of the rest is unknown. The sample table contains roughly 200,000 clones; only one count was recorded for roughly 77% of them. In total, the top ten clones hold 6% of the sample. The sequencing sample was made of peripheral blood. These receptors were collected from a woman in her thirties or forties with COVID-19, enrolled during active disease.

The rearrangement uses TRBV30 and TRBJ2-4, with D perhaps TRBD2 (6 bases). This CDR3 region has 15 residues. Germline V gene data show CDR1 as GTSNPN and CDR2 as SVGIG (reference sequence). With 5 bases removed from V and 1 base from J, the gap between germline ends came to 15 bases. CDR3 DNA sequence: TGTGCCTGGGACAAGTCGGGGGAGGCCAAAAACATTCAGTACTTC. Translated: CAWDKSGEAKNIQYF.

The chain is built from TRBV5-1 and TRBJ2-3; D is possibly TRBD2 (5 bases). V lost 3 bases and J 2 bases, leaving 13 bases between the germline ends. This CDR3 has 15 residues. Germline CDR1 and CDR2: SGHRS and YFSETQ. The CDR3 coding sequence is TGCGCCAGCAGCTCGATTGGACGGGACACAGATACGCAGTATTTT. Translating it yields CASSSIGRDTDTQYF.

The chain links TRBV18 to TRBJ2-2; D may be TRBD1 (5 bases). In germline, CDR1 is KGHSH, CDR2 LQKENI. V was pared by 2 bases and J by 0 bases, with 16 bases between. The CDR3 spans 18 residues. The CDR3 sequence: CASSPSLMTATNTGELFF. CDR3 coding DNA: TGTGCCAGCTCACCATCGCTTATGACAGCGACGAACACCGGGGAGCTGTTTTTT.

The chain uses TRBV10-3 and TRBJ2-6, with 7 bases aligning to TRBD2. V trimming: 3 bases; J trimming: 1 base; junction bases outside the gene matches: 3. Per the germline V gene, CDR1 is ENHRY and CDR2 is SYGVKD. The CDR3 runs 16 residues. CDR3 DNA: TGTGCCATCAGTGAATGGGAGGGATCTGGGGCCAACGTCCTGACTTTC. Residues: CAISEWEGSGANVLTF.

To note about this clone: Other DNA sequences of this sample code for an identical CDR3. The CDR3 spells CASSAGLAGAPYNEQFF. The CDR3 nucleotides are TGTGCCAGCAGCGCAGGACTAGCGGGAGCCCCCTACAATGAGCAGTTCTTC. The chain has TRBV9 and TRBJ2-1, with TRBD2 matching over 13 bases. The CDR3 runs 17 residues. Trimming cost V 3 bases and J 2 bases; bases outside gene matches: 5. The germline V gene has CDR1 SGDLS and CDR2 YYNGEE.

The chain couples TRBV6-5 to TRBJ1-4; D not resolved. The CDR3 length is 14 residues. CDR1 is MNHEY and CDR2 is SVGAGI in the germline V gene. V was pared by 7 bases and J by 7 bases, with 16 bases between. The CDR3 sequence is CASKPGLGAEKLFF. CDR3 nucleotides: TGTGCCAGCAAGCCAGGTTTGGGAGCTGAAAAACTGTTTTTT.